These T cell receptor beta chains were read from a single sample in a study of shared clonotypes between healthy human individuals. Libraries were prepared by immunoSEQ multiplex PCR; TCRdb keeps only in-frame clonotypes and omits some of them. Among approximately 710,000 clones listed, around 90% were seen once. The sample comprised memory CD8+ T cells from PBMCs. The receptors stem from a man younger than 35 in good health. Some clones in this sample may be carry-over from other donors' samples. The CDR3 runs from the conserved cysteine through the conserved F or W. Each record gives: D gene, V gene, clone size, J gene, CDR3 protein, CDR3 DNA. D genes are given only for firm matches. Size values are once, few and many counts, or a class for expanded clones, and some rows have none.

>TRBD1|TRBV19|NA|TRBJ2-7
CASRYAGGYEQYF
TGTGCCAGTAGGTACGCAGGGGGTTACGAGCAGTACTTC
>TRBD1|TRBV28|medium-sized|TRBJ2-7
CASKGEQGEYEQYF
TGTGCCAGCAAGGGAGAACAGGGGGAATACGAGCAGTACTTC
>TRBD1|TRBV11-3|NA|TRBJ2-7
CASSSDRGEQYF
TGTGCCAGCAGCTCCGACAGGGGCGAGCAGTACTTC
>NA|TRBV27|NA|TRBJ2-1
CASSQGYEQFF
TGTGCCAGCAGTCAGGGCTATGAGCAGTTCTTC
>TRBD2|TRBV9|NA|TRBJ2-1
CASSVQTSGTMNEQFF
TGTGCCAGCAGCGTACAGACTAGCGGGACAATGAATGAGCAGTTCTTC
>NA|TRBV27|NA|TRBJ2-2
CASSLLPPHPGYTRGELFF
TGTGCCAGCAGTTTATTGCCCCCTCACCCCGGCTACACGAGGGGGGAGCTGTTTTTT
>TRBD2|TRBV6-6|once|TRBJ2-1
CASTSGIYNEQFF
TGTGCCAGTACTAGCGGAATCTACAATGAGCAGTTCTTC
>TRBD2|TRBV7-9|once|TRBJ2-3
CASSHGLAGIFDTQYF
TGTGCCAGCAGTCACGGACTAGCGGGAATTTTTGATACGCAGTATTTT
>NA|TRBV9|NA|TRBJ2-7
CASSSRTEGDEQYF
TGTGCCAGCTCGAGTCGGACAGAAGGAGACGAGCAGTACTTC
>NA|TRBV15|NA|TRBJ2-5
CATSRALAPGGETQYF
TGTGCCACCAGCAGGGCGCTAGCGCCGGGCGGGGAGACCCAGTACTTC
>NA|TRBV11-2|once|TRBJ2-7
CASSSRQQTPYEQYF
TGTGCCAGCAGCTCCCGACAGCAAACGCCCTACGAGCAGTACTTC
>NA|TRBV5-5|NA|TRBJ2-1
CASCPGWTVYNEQFF
TGTGCCAGTTGTCCCGGCTGGACAGTCTACAATGAGCAGTTCTTC
>NA|TRBV4-1|NA|TRBJ1-2
CASSPSFGLLGDGYTF
TGCGCCAGCAGCCCATCTTTCGGACTCCTAGGCGATGGCTACACCTTC
>NA|TRBV2|once|TRBJ2-1
CASSDRGEQFF
TGTGCCAGCAGTGACAGGGGTGAGCAGTTCTTC
>NA|TRBV7-9|once|TRBJ2-7
CASSLSGSEQYF
TGTGCCAGCAGCTTATCAGGGAGCGAGCAGTACTTC
>NA|TRBV11-2|NA|TRBJ2-1
CASSRLVLEQFF
TGTGCCAGCAGCCGACTAGTTCTTGAGCAGTTCTTC
>NA|TRBV18|NA|TRBJ2-7
CASSPGLNYEQYF
TGTGCCAGCTCACCGGGACTCAATTACGAGCAGTACTTC
>TRBD2|TRBV4-3|once|TRBJ2-3
CASSHPSGLAGVGTDTQYF
TGCGCCAGCAGCCACCCCTCGGGACTAGCGGGAGTAGGTACAGATACGCAGTATTTT
>NA|TRBV30|NA|TRBJ1-6
CAWRSGISYNSPLHF
TGTGCCTGGAGGAGCGGGATCTCCTATAATTCACCCCTCCACTTT
>TRBD2|TRBV6-4|NA|TRBJ2-3
CASSILAGADTQYF
TGTGCCAGCAGTATCCTAGCGGGAGCAGATACGCAGTATTTT
>NA|TRBV28|NA|TRBJ2-5
CASRRGPSQETQYF
TGTGCCAGCAGACGGGGACCGAGCCAAGAGACCCAGTACTTC
>NA|TRBV7-2|once|TRBJ2-3
CASSLWATDTQYF
TGTGCCAGCAGCTTATGGGCCACAGATACGCAGTATTTT
>NA|TRBV5-6|NA|TRBJ2-7
CASSLGVVGEQYF
TGTGCCAGCAGCTTGGGTGTGGTCGGGGAGCAGTACTTC
>NA|TRBV2|NA|TRBJ1-2
CASSEVRGFYGYTF
TGTGCCAGCAGTGAAGTTCGGGGATTCTATGGCTACACCTTC
>NA|TRBV6-5|NA|TRBJ2-1
CASSYPGRTNEQFF
TGTGCCAGCAGTTACCCAGGCCGCACCAATGAGCAGTTCTTC
>NA|TRBV15|NA|TRBJ2-5
CATSAGGNSKETQYF
TGTGCCACCAGCGCTGGGGGTAACTCAAAAGAGACCCAGTACTTC
>NA|TRBV27|once|TRBJ2-1
CASISTMRGEQFF
TGTGCCAGCATCTCGACTATGAGGGGGGAGCAGTTCTTC
>NA|TRBV5-8|NA|TRBJ1-1
CASNFGSLNTEAFF
TGTGCCAGCAACTTTGGGAGCCTGAACACTGAAGCTTTCTTT
>NA|TRBV27|few|TRBJ1-4
CASSSVATNEKLFF
TGTGCCAGCAGTTCAGTTGCAACTAATGAAAAACTGTTTTTT
>TRBD1|TRBV25-1|NA|TRBJ2-7
CASSGDREYEQYF
TGTGCCAGCAGTGGGGACAGGGAGTACGAGCAGTACTTC
>TRBD1|TRBV10-3|NA|TRBJ2-1
CAISESTGSYNEQFF
TGTGCCATCAGTGAGTCGACAGGGTCTTACAATGAGCAGTTCTTC
>NA|TRBV9|NA|TRBJ1-2
CASSPPAGGDGYTF
TGTGCCAGCAGCCCACCGGCGGGGGGCGATGGCTACACCTTC
>TRBD2|TRBV4-3|NA|TRBJ2-3
CASSQGTSVGTDTQYF
TGCGCCAGCAGCCAGGGAACTAGCGTCGGCACAGATACGCAGTATTTT
>NA|TRBV27|NA|TRBJ2-7
CASSSHRESYEQYF
TGTGCCAGCAGTTCGCACAGGGAATCCTACGAGCAGTACTTC
>NA|TRBV7-8|NA|TRBJ2-2
CASSRLVAVNTGELFF
TGTGCCAGCAGCCGCCTCGTAGCGGTTAACACCGGGGAGCTGTTTTTT
>NA|TRBV7-2|NA|TRBJ2-7
CASSLGWREQYF
TGTGCCAGCAGCTTAGGGTGGCGCGAGCAGTACTTC
>NA|TRBV6-5|NA|TRBJ2-7
CASSYSSSSYEQYF
TGTGCCAGCAGTTACTCGAGCAGCTCCTACGAGCAGTACTTC
>NA|TRBV28|NA|TRBJ2-2
CASSSPDGRITGELFF
TGTGCCAGCAGCAGTCCGGACGGGAGAATCACCGGGGAGCTGTTTTTT
>NA|TRBV28|NA|TRBJ2-7
CASSLLEGPREYF
TGTGCCAGCAGTTTGCTTGAGGGTCCCCGGGAGTACTTC
>TRBD1|TRBV6-5|NA|TRBJ2-1
CASARRDRAPNEQFF
TGTGCCAGCGCGCGACGGGACAGGGCACCGAATGAGCAGTTCTTC
>NA|TRBV23-1|NA|TRBJ1-5
CASSLSQPQHF
TGCGCCAGCAGTCTGAGTCAGCCCCAGCATTTT
>TRBD2|TRBV9|NA|TRBJ2-7
CASSSGTRLYEQYF
TGTGCCAGCAGCTCCGGGACTAGACTCTACGAGCAGTACTTC
>TRBD2|TRBV27|NA|TRBJ2-7
CASSPGAGGTYEQYF
TGTGCCAGCAGCCCGGGGGCGGGAGGGACTTACGAGCAGTACTTC
>NA|TRBV5-1|NA|TRBJ1-2
CASSLPRVGPTNYGYTF
TGCGCCAGCAGCCTACCTCGGGTAGGACCTACTAACTATGGCTACACCTTC
>TRBD1|TRBV7-8|NA|TRBJ1-5
CASSLRPGQGLNQPQHF
TGTGCCAGCAGCCTTAGGCCTGGACAGGGCCTCAATCAGCCCCAGCATTTT
>NA|TRBV9|NA|TRBJ1-1
CASSVEPIATEAFF
TGTGCCAGCAGCGTAGAACCTATTGCCACTGAAGCTTTCTTT
>NA|TRBV5-5|few|TRBJ2-7
CASSPVGDEQYF
TGTGCCAGCAGTCCCGTGGGGGACGAGCAGTACTTC
>NA|TRBV27|NA|TRBJ2-7
CASSWGSPYEQYF
TGTGCCAGCAGTTGGGGATCCCCCTACGAGCAGTACTTC
>TRBD1|TRBV23-1|NA|TRBJ2-7
CASSQSEKGAPYEQYF
TGCGCCAGCAGTCAATCGGAGAAGGGGGCCCCCTACGAGCAGTACTTC
>TRBD2|TRBV5-1|NA|TRBJ2-7
CASSPAGGGRAYEQYF
TGCGCCAGCAGCCCCGCCGGGGGCGGGAGGGCTTACGAGCAGTACTTC
>TRBD2|TRBV28|NA|TRBJ2-7
CASKQRGEDYEQYF
TGTGCCAGCAAGCAGCGGGGGGAGGACTACGAGCAGTACTTC
>TRBD2|TRBV5-1|NA|TRBJ2-1
CASSLETSGSSYEQFF
TGCGCCAGCAGCTTGGAGACTAGCGGGAGTAGCTATGAGCAGTTCTTC